One TCR beta chain is described in this entry. Its ends do not fully match the called genes, so a read error is possible. The PCR ran on 60 Vbeta and 13 Jbeta primers. TCRdb's table, derived via immunoSEQ multiplex PCR, lists solely in-frame clones and lacks some. This sample's table reports approximately 180,000 clones. These data belong to a study of cytomegalovirus exposure and HLA in healthy donors. Study as a whole: A data release that came early held approximately 92 million unique TCRs from HLA-typed donors.

The germline gives CDR1 SGHVS, CDR2 FQNEAQ. The CDR3 totals 15 residues. V and J are TRBV7-8 and TRBJ2-5, with TRBD1 as a possible D gene (6 bases). Input material: PBMCs. The TCR comes from a man aged 30-40 years in good health and CMV-seronegative. CDR3 protein: CTSSFTGQPQETQYF. The CDR3 coding sequence is TGTACCAGCAGCTTCACCGGACAGCCCCAAGAGACCCAGTACTTC.